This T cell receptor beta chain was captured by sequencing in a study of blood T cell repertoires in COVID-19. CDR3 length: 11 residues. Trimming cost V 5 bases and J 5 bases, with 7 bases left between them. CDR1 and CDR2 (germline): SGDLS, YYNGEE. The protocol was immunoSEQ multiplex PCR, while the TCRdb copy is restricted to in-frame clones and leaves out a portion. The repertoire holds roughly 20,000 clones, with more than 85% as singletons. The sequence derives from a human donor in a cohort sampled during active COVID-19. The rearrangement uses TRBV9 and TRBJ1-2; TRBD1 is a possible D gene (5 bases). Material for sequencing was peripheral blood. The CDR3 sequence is CASRAGYGYTF. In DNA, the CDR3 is TGTGCCAGCAGGGCAGGGTATGGCTACACCTTC. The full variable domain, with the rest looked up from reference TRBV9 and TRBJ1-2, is DSGVTQTPKHLITATGQRVTLRCSPRSGDLSVYWYQQSLDQGLQFLIQYYNGEERAKGNILERFSAQQFPDLHSELNLSSLELGDSALYFCASRAGYGYTFGSGTRLTVV.